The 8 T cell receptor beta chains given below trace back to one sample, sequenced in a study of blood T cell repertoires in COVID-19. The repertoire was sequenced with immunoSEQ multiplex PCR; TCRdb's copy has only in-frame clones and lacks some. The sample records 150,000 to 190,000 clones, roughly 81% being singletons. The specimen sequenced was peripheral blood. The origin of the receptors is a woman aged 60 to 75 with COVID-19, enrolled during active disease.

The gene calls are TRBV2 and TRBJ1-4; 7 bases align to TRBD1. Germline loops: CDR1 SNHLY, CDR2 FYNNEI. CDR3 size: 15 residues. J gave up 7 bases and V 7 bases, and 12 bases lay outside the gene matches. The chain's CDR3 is CASKLLRKGAEKLFF. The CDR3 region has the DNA TGTGCCAGCAAATTGTTGAGGAAGGGGGCTGAAAAACTGTTTTTT.

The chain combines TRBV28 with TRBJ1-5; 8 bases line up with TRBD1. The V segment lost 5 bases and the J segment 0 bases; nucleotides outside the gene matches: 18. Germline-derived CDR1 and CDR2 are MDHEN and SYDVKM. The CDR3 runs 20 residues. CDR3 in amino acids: CASSITSRGLESYSNQPQHF. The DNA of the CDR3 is TGTGCCAGCAGTATCACCTCCAGGGGGCTGGAGTCGTATAGCAATCAGCCCCAGCATTTT.

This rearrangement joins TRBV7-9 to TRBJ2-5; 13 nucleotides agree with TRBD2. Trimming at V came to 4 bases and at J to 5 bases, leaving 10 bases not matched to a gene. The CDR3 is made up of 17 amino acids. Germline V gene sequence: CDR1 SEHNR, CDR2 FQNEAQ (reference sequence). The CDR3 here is CASSYSGLAGVRETQYF. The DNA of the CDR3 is TGTGCCAGCAGCTACTCCGGACTAGCGGGAGTTCGGGAGACCCAGTACTTC.

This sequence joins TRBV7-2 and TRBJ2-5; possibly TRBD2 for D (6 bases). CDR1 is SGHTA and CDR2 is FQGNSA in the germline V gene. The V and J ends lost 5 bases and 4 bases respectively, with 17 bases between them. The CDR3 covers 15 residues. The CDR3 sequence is CASSHSGGVGETQYF. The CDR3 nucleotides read TGTGCCAGCAGCCACAGCGGAGGGGTGGGAGAGACCCAGTACTTC.

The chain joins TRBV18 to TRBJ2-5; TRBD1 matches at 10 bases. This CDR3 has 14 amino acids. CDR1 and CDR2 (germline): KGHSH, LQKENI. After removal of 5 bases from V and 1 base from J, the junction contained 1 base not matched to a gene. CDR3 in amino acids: CASSRDRGQETQYF. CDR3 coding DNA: TGTGCCAGCTCAAGGGACAGGGGCCAAGAGACCCAGTACTTC. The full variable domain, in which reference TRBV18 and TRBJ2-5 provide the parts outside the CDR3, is NAGVMQNPRHLVRRRGQEARLRCSPMKGHSHVYWYRQLPEEGLKFMVYLQKENIIDESGMPKERFSAEFPKEGPSILRIQQVVRGDSAAYFCASSRDRGQETQYFGPGTRLLVL.

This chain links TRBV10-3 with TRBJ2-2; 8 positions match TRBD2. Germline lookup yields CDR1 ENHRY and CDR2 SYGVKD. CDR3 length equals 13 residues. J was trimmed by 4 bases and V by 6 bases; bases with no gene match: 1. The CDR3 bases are TGTGCCATCAGACTAGCGGTCACCGGGGAGCTGTTTTTT. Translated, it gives CAIRLAVTGELFF.

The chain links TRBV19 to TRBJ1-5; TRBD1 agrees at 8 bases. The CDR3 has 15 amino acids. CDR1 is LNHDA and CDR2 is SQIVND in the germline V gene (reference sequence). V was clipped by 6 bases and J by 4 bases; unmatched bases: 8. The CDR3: CASRTTGTGNQPQHF. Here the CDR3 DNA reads TGTGCCAGTAGGACAACCGGGACAGGAAATCAGCCCCAGCATTTT.

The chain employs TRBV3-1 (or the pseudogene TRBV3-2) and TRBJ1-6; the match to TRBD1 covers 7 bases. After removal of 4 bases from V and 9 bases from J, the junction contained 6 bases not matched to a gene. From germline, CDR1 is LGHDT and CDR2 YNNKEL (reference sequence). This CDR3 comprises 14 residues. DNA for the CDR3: TGTGCCAGCAGCCGACAGGGACGGATTTCACCCCTCCACTTT. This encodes CASSRQGRISPLHF.